Below are 6 T cell receptor beta chains sequenced from a single sample in a study of vaccination and CD4 T cells after COVID-19. The Oncomine TCR Beta short-read assay sequenced DNA from cultured CD4+ T cells. TCRdb itself ran the PCR reads through MiXCR, one entry per CDR3 protein. The sample holds fewer than 20,000 distinct CDR3 sequences, roughly two fifths seen once. The treatment here: approximately nine-day PBMC culture with coronavirus spike peptide pools or control peptides (ViraFEST assay). Their recognized antigens are unknown. This specimen consisted of CD4+ T cells from blood, cultured in vitro, obtained before SARS-CoV-2 vaccination. The receptor set was obtained from a human donor who had recovered from COVID-19.

This clonotype was seen more than once but under ten times. V usage is TRBV6-2 or TRBV6-3 and J usage is TRBJ1-1, with D uncertain. The CDR3 sequence is 14 residues long. Looked up from germline, CDR1 is MNHEY and CDR2 is SVGEGT. Trimming took off 4 bases at V and 0 bases at J, with 9 bases between the two ends. The DNA of the CDR3 is TGTGCCAGCAGTTGGAACGGAGTGAACACTGAAGCTTTCTTT. Protein product: CASSWNGVNTEAFF.

This chain connects TRBV20-1 to TRBJ2-5; 8 bases match TRBD2. The germline CDR1 and CDR2 sequences are DFQATT and SNEGSKA (reference sequence). V gave up 3 bases and J gave up 5 bases; unmatched junction bases: 5. This CDR3 contains 13 residues. The CDR3 DNA sequence: TGCAGTGCTAGCGGCGGGAGGATGGAGACCCAGTACTTC. This codes for CSASGGRMETQYF.

This clonotype has only a few counts. V usage is TRBV7-3 and J usage is TRBJ2-1; tentatively, D is TRBD1 (5 bases). Trimming took 5 bases from V and 3 from J, leaving 8 bases between them. Germline V CDR1 and CDR2: SGHTA, FQGTGA. The CDR3 extends over 13 amino acids. The CDR3 coding sequence is TGTGCCAGCAGCGTCGACAGCTACAATGAGCAGTTCTTC. This sequence encodes CASSVDSYNEQFF.

This chain joins TRBV7-7 and TRBJ2-1; D unresolved. The CDR3 has 13 amino acids. CDR1 is SSHAT, CDR2 FNYEAQ, per germline (reference sequence). Between the trimmed V and J ends, which lost 2 bases and 10 bases, there was a span of 12 bases. CDR3: CASSLKLRGEQFF. The CDR3 DNA is TGTGCCAGCAGCTTAAAGTTGAGAGGAGAGCAGTTCTTC.

This clonotype has just a few counts. The chain carries TRBV7-8 and TRBJ1-1, with a possible D match to TRBD1 (5 bases). CDR1 is SGHVS and CDR2 is FQNEAQ in the germline V gene. The CDR3 loop spans 17 amino acids. The V gene lost 2 bases and the J gene lost 2 bases, with 18 bases spanning the gap. The CDR3 sequence: CASSLRRMTETNTEAFF. The CDR3 DNA follows: TGTGCCAGCAGCTTAAGAAGGATGACAGAGACAAACACTGAAGCTTTCTTT.

This clonotype has just a few counts. Here the CDR3 DNA reads TGTGCCAGCAGCTTCCCCCGACGCGAGCAGTACTTC. Translating it yields CASSFPRREQYF. This chain connects TRBV11-3 to TRBJ2-7; D is ambiguous. This CDR3 has 12 amino acids. Trimming shortened V by 3 bases and J by 6 bases, and 9 bases separated the two germline ends. The germline CDR1 and CDR2 sequences are SGHNT and YENEEA.